The present TCR beta chain was sequenced within a study of identical twins. The V gene's germline CDR1 is MRHNA and CDR2 SNTAGT. This CDR3 contains 18 residues. V was clipped by 2 bases and J by 0 bases, with 17 bases between them. This clonotype was counted between two and nine times. Its antigen is not identified. Each CDR3 protein is one row after TCRdb ran MiXCR on the 5' RACE reads. The sample has fewer than 500,000 distinct CDR3 sequences; 14% are singletons. Study results and caveats: Out-of-frame alpha sequences common to twins were enriched for low generation probability. Cross-sectional statistics underpinned the conclusions; the same donors were not followed. A lower insertion count was a feature of abundant cord blood beta clonotypes, with no such feature in memory repertoires.

This same sample was also part of a study on yellow fever vaccine responses in identical twins. That investigation notes: Twins' vaccine T cell response reportedly gave the appearance of partial convergence and partial personalization.

Sample: CD4+ T cells sorted from blood. The TCR comes from a woman aged 18-35 years in good health. The chain combines TRBV6-4 with TRBJ2-1, with D perhaps matching TRBD2 (6 bases). The CDR3 nucleotides read TGTGCCAGCAGTGACGGGCTAGCGACCCTTAGCTCCTACAATGAGCAGTTCTTC. Its protein is CASSDGLATLSSYNEQFF.